The text below deals with one TCR beta chain. The target antigen is unknown. This sample was included in a study of T-cell memory formation after mild COVID-19. Study-wide background: Across donors, TCR clusters were largely donor specific. Whole-study findings and limits: The finding that pre-infection memory included some responding clones suggested that cross-reactive memory joined. The CD4+ clones that contracted clustered mainly within CM and EM, and the CD8+ clones concentrated in EMRA.

The V gene's germline CDR1 is SGHKS and CDR2 YYEKEE (reference sequence). The CDR3 totals 15 residues. After removal of 3 bases from V and 4 bases from J, the junction contained 7 bases not matched to a gene. TCRdb recomputed calls from the 5' RACE reads with MiXCR, one row per CDR3 protein. Of under 650,000 distinct CDR3 sequences in the sample, around 17% were seen once. This receptor was taken from an adult woman who had mild COVID-19 (a few samples of this study predate the infection). Cell type and time point are not known. This sequence joins TRBV5-5 and TRBJ1-5, with 7 bases that match TRBD1. Sequencing was carried out using PBMCs or a T cell subset sorted from them (not recorded which). The DNA of the CDR3 is TGTGCCAGCAGCTGGGGGTCGGGACAGAATCAGCCCCAGCATTTT. Its protein product is CASSWGSGQNQPQHF.